The 18 T cell receptor beta chains in this list originate from one sample, sequenced in a study of T cells after yellow fever vaccination. MiXCR, run by TCRdb on the 5' RACE reads, gives a single entry per CDR3 protein. The sample lists 300,000 or so distinct CDR3 sequences; 7% to 10% were seen once. The sequencing used PBMCs, collected about 49 days after the first yellow fever vaccination. These receptors were taken from a man between 18 and 29 years old who received the YFV17D yellow fever vaccine.

This clonotype was seen more than once but under ten times. V gene TRBV7-2 combines with J gene TRBJ1-5; 7 positions agree with TRBD1. Germline V gene data show CDR1 as SGHTA and CDR2 as FQGNSA. This CDR3 is 17 amino acids long. V shed 5 bases, J shed 0 bases, and the junction held 10 bases outside the gene matches. The chain's CDR3 is CASSRPGQSHSNQPQHF. The DNA for the CDR3 is TGTGCCAGCAGCCGACCGGGACAGAGCCATAGCAATCAGCCCCAGCATTTT. Looking up the rest from reference TRBV7-2 and TRBJ1-5 gives the full variable domain: GAGVSQSPSNKVTEKGKDVELRCDPISGHTALYWYRQSLGQGLEFLIYFQGNSAPDKSGLPSDRFSAERTGGSVSTLTIQRTQQEDSAVYLCASSRPGQSHSNQPQHFGDGTRLSIL.

This clonotype was picked up a small number of times. V and J are TRBV12-3 or TRBV12-4 and TRBJ1-1; D uncertain. The length of the CDR3 is 14 residues. V dropped 2 bases and J dropped 6 bases, with 13 bases sitting between them. This CDR3 reads CASSLPTEVPEAFF. CDR3 nucleotides: TGTGCCAGCAGTTTACCCACTGAGGTTCCTGAAGCTTTCTTT.

This clonotype occurred a few times. The chain links TRBV27 to TRBJ1-6, with D perhaps matching TRBD1 (5 bases). Germline CDR1 is MNHEY and CDR2 is SMNVEV (reference sequence). The ends were cut back, 4 bases at V and 6 bases at J, with 7 bases in the middle. This CDR3 region has 13 residues. CDR3: CASSWGSNSPLHF. Written as DNA, the CDR3 is TGTGCCAGCAGTTGGGGCAGTAATTCACCCCTCCACTTT.

This chain joins TRBV5-1 and TRBJ2-5, with D unresolved. The CDR3 contains 15 residues. CDR1 and CDR2 (germline): SGHRS, YFSETQ. The germline V and J ends were trimmed by 4 bases and 2 bases, with 15 bases remaining between them. The CDR3 here is CASSLRTRSQETQYF. The CDR3 DNA is TGCGCCAGCAGCCTCCGGACCCGTAGTCAAGAGACCCAGTACTTC.

The chain couples TRBV4-1 to TRBJ2-1; unclear D gene. The CDR3 runs to 12 residues. Looked up from germline, CDR1 is MGHRA and CDR2 is YSYEKL. Trimming shortened V by 0 bases and J by 10 bases, and 7 bases separated the two germline ends. CDR3 in amino acids: CASSQEGFEQFF. CDR3 in DNA: TGCGCCAGCAGCCAAGAGGGCTTCGAGCAGTTCTTC.

This chain joins TRBV7-3 and TRBJ1-2; 8 bases are a match to TRBD1. Germline loops: CDR1 SGHTA, CDR2 FQGTGA. The trim removed 5 bases at V and 4 bases at J, leaving 9 bases unmatched. The CDR3 totals 15 residues. CDR3 nucleotides: TGTGCCAGCAGCCCCCTACCGGGACAGGCCTATGGCTACACCTTC. It encodes CASSPLPGQAYGYTF.

This sequence joins TRBV18 and TRBJ2-3, with 8 bases aligning to TRBD2. The CDR3 is 14 residues long. The trim removed 2 bases at V and 5 bases at J, leaving 3 bases unmatched. Per germline, CDR1 KGHSH and CDR2 LQKENI. CDR3: CASSPTSGEDTQYF. CDR3 nucleotide sequence: TGTGCCAGCTCACCAACTAGCGGAGAAGATACGCAGTATTTT.

This clonotype was recorded a few times. The gene calls are TRBV10-3 and TRBJ1-4; 8 bases are shared with TRBD1. J lost 8 bases, V lost 0 bases, and 5 bases had no gene match. Germline loops: CDR1 ENHRY, CDR2 SYGVKD. CDR3 length: 15 residues. CDR3 sequence: CAISESGQGREKLFF. The CDR3 nucleotides read TGTGCCATCAGTGAGTCAGGACAGGGCCGCGAAAAACTGTTTTTT.

The table lists this clonotype with a few counts. The J gene is TRBJ2-3, the V gene TRBV11-1; 10 bases line up with TRBD2. The CDR3 consists of 19 residues. The germline gives CDR1 SGHAT, CDR2 FQDESV (reference sequence). Unmatched junction bases numbered 13, after V lost 4 bases and J lost 0 bases. CDR3 residues: CASSSRVASGGASTDTQYF. DNA for the CDR3: TGTGCCAGCAGCTCAAGGGTCGCTAGCGGGGGAGCTAGCACAGATACGCAGTATTTT.

This chain links TRBV7-8 with TRBJ2-2; D might be TRBD2 (6 bases). Germline V gives CDR1 SGHVS, CDR2 FQNEAQ. The CDR3 consists of 13 residues. V shed 5 bases and J shed 6 bases, with 10 bases lying between them. This CDR3 reads CASSEPGAGELFF. The CDR3 DNA reads TGTGCCAGCAGCGAACCGGGGGCCGGGGAGCTGTTTTTT.

The V and J genes are TRBV19 and TRBJ2-2; 7 nucleotides line up with TRBD1. Germline V gene sequence: CDR1 LNHDA, CDR2 SQIVND (reference sequence). The CDR3 is 17 amino acids. With V trimmed by 4 bases and J by 4 bases, 12 bases remained unmatched. The chain's CDR3 is CASSTRQGNKPTGELFF. The CDR3 DNA reads TGTGCCAGTAGTACGAGACAGGGCAACAAACCCACCGGGGAGCTGTTTTTT.

The chain couples TRBV10-3 to TRBJ2-1; D may match TRBD1 or TRBD2 (6 bases each). V gave up 4 bases and J gave up 6 bases, with 10 bases separating them. The CDR3 covers 13 residues. Germline V CDR1 and CDR2: ENHRY, SYGVKD. CDR3 residues: CAISGGTLNEQFF. The CDR3 DNA is TGTGCCATCAGTGGCGGGACACTCAATGAGCAGTTCTTC.

The CDR3 sequence is CASSSGVNEQFF. The CDR3 region has the DNA TGTGCCAGCAGCAGTGGTGTCAATGAGCAGTTCTTC. The chain has TRBV25-1 and TRBJ2-1; D unclear. Germline V lookup: CDR1 MGHDK, CDR2 SYGVNS. Trimming cost V 6 bases and J 6 bases, with 9 bases left between them. This CDR3 has 12 residues.

This clonotype has more than one count but fewer than ten. This rearrangement joins TRBV7-9 to TRBJ2-1; D is perhaps TRBD1 (7 bases). The V end lost 6 bases, the J end lost 10 bases, and 16 bases lay between the germline ends. Looked up from germline, CDR1 is SEHNR and CDR2 is FQNEAQ (reference sequence). The CDR3 is made up of 13 amino acids. DNA of the CDR3: TGTGCCAGCAGGGGGGGACAGCCCGGGGAGCAGTTCTTC. Protein: CASRGGQPGEQFF.

The sample holds a few counts of this clonotype. The V gene is TRBV20-1, the J gene TRBJ2-3, with D perhaps TRBD1 or TRBD2 (6 bases each). Trimming pared 5 bases from V and 5 bases from J, leaving 20 bases between. Germline assignment: CDR1 DFQATT and CDR2 SNEGSKA (reference sequence). The CDR3 is made up of 15 amino acids. The chain's CDR3 is CSADRRGGSGDTQYF. The CDR3 coding sequence is TGCAGTGCTGATCGGAGAGGGGGGAGCGGAGATACGCAGTATTTT.

This rearrangement joins TRBV2 to TRBJ1-2; a weak D match, TRBD1 (6 bases). The CDR3 spans 13 residues. CDR1 is SNHLY and CDR2 is FYNNEI in the germline V gene. Trimming took 6 bases from V and 4 from J, leaving 12 bases between them. In DNA, the CDR3 is TGTGCCAGCAGCGCCCGGACAGTCTATGGCTACACCTTC. The encoded protein is CASSARTVYGYTF.

This sequence joins TRBV7-2 and TRBJ1-6, with D unresolved. Germline V gene sequence: CDR1 SGHTA, CDR2 FQGNSA. The CDR3 has 15 residues. V was pared by 4 bases and J by 6 bases, with 13 bases between. DNA for the CDR3: TGTGCCAGCAGCTCCCTCGGGGTCGGTAATTCACCCCTCCACTTT. Its translation: CASSSLGVGNSPLHF.

This clonotype has just a few counts. The V gene is TRBV20-1, the J gene TRBJ1-2, with D unresolved. The CDR3 is 14 residues long. V was clipped by 0 bases and J by 3 bases, with 11 bases between them. Germline-derived CDR1 and CDR2 are DFQATT and SNEGSKA (reference sequence). CDR3 in amino acids: CSARDKRPYYGYTF. CDR3 sequence (DNA): TGCAGTGCTAGAGATAAACGTCCCTACTATGGCTACACCTTC.